This TCR beta chain was documented in a study of blood T cell repertoires in COVID-19. Self-reported history from a screening survey and questionnaire set each donor's cohort. Data came from immunoSEQ multiplex PCR; TCRdb stores just in-frame clones and leaves some out. The sample yields 150,000 or so clones, roughly 85% seen once. The V gene's germline CDR1 is MDHEN and CDR2 SYDVKM. This CDR3 is built from 16 residues. V shed 2 bases and J 1 base; nucleotides not matched to a gene: 4. The receptor's source is a man aged 60 to 75 who had recovered from COVID-19. J is TRBJ1-3 and V is TRBV28; TRBD1 matches 8 bases. Sample: PBMCs or T cells enriched from blood (not recorded which). The CDR3 is CASSLTGQGSGNTIYF. The CDR3 DNA follows: TGTGCCAGCAGTTTAACCGGACAGGGTTCTGGAAACACCATATATTTT.